This TCR beta chain was sequenced for a study of CD8 T cells in Susac syndrome. The overall study: Patients with Susac syndrome were therapy-naive, taking corticosteroids, with some also receiving intravenous immunoglobulin, or taking intravenous immunoglobulin alone at the time their blood was drawn.

Random hexamers were used to reverse transcribe roughly 0.45 to 1 ug of RNA. TCRdb reprocessed the immunoSEQ multiplex PCR reads via MiXCR and lists one record per CDR3 protein. The data show 160,000 or so distinct CDR3 sequences, about 95% seen once. TCR beta from blood CD8+ and CD4+ T cells was sequenced. FACS was used to enrich TEMRA cells, whereas the CD8+ and CD4+ T cells were obtained by negative isolation. In germline, CDR1 is MNHNS, CDR2 SASEGT. The germline V and J ends were trimmed by 6 bases and 4 bases, with 15 bases remaining between them. The CDR3 length is 15 residues. V usage is TRBV6-1 and J usage is TRBJ2-2; D remains unclear. The TCR sequence derives from a human donor with Susac syndrome. The sample was CD4+ T cells from PBMCs. The CDR3 sequence is CASSVDGSRTGELFF. The CDR3 coding sequence is TGTGCCAGCAGCGTAGACGGATCGCGCACCGGGGAGCTGTTTTTT.